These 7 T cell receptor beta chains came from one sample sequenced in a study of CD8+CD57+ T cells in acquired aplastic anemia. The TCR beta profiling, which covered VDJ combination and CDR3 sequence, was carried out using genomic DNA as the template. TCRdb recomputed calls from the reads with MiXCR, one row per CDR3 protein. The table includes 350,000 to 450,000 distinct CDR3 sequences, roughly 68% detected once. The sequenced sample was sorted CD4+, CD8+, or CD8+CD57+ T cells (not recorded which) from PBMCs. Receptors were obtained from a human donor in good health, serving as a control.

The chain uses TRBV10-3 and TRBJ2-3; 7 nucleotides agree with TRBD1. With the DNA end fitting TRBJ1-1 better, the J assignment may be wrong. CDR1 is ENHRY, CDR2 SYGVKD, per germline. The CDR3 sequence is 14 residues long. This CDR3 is CASSLTGRGTTAFF. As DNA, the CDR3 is TGTGCCAGCAGCCTGACAGGGAGGGGTACTACAGCTTTCTTT.

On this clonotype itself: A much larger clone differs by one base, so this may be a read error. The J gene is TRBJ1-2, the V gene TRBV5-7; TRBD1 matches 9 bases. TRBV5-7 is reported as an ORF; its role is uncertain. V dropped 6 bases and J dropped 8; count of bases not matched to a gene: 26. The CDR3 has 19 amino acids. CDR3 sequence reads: CASNLVGGTGKMPSYGYTF. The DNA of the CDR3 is TGTGCCAGCAACTTAGTGGGCGGGACAGGGAAGATGCCGTCGTACGGCTACACCTTC.

The CDR3 protein is CSITQGRDSPLHF. Here the CDR3 DNA reads TGCAGCATCACACAGGGAAGGGATTCACCCCTCCACTTT. The J gene is TRBJ1-6, the V gene TRBV29-1; D possibly corresponds to TRBD1 (6 bases). Germline CDR1 is SQVTM and CDR2 is ANQGSEA. V was clipped by 8 bases and J by 8 bases, with 16 bases between them. This CDR3 contains 13 residues.

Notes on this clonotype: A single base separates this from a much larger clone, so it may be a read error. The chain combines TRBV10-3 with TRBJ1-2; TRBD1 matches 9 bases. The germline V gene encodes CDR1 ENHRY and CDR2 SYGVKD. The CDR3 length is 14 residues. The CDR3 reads CASSWDRANYGYTF. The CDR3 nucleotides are TGTGCCAGCAGTTGGGACAGGGCTAACTATGGCTACACCTTC.

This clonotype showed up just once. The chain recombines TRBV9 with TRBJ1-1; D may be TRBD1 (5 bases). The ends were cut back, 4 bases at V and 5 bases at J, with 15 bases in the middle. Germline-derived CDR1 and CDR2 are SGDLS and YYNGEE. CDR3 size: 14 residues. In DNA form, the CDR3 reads TGTGCCAGCAGCTCACGTCGGGGCGGGACTGAAGCTTTCTTT. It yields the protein CASSSRRGGTEAFF.

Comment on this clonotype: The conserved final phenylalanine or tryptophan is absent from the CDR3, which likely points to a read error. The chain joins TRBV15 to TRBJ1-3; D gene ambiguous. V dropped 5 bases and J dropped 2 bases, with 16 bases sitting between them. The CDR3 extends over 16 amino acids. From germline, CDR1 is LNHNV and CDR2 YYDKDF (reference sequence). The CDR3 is CATSPPNASTGNTIYC. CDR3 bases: TGTGCCACCAGCCCACCCAACGCGAGCACTGGAAACACCATATATTGT.

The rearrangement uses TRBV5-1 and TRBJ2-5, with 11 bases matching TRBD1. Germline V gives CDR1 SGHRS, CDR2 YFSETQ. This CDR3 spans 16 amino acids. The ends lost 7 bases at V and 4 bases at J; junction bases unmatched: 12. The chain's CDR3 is CASGTLGQGVGETQYF. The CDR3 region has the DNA TGCGCCAGCGGGACCCTGGGACAGGGGGTAGGAGAGACCCAGTACTTC.